Listed below are T cell receptor beta chains from one sample, sequenced in a study of cytomegalovirus exposure and HLA in healthy donors. The table came from immunoSEQ multiplex PCR; TCRdb's copy has only in-frame clones and leaves some out. The data contain roughly 150,000 clones, approximately 81% of them singletons. The sequencing input was PBMCs. These receptors came from a man aged 18 to 35 in good health and CMV-seronegative. Both conserved end residues are part of each CDR3. Fields, in order: J gene, V gene, clone size, D gene, CDR3 length, CDR3 DNA, CDR3 protein. A D gene is named only where the DNA matches it firmly. Not every row has a clone size; where given, it reads once, few, many or a size class.

>TRBJ2-1|TRBV10-3|-|-|13
TGTGCCATCTCCGCGGGCTCCTACAATGAGCAGTTCTTC
CAISAGSYNEQFF
>TRBJ2-7|TRBV7-2|few|-|16
TGTGCCAGCAGCCGTATAGTGGTGCAGAGGATCTACGAGCAGTACTTC
CASSRIVVQRIYEQYF
>TRBJ2-1|TRBV27|-|TRBD1|14
TGTGCCAGCAGTCCGACAGGGTCCTACAATGAGCAGTTCTTC
CASSPTGSYNEQFF
>TRBJ1-1|TRBV7-2|-|TRBD1|15
TGTGCCAGCAGCTCCCAGTCAGGGGGCCCCTTTGAAGCTTTCTTT
CASSSQSGGPFEAFF
>TRBJ2-5|TRBV5-4|-|-|14
TGTGCCAGCAGCTTACCAGACAGCCCAGGGACCCAGTACTTC
CASSLPDSPGTQYF
>TRBJ2-2|TRBV28|-|TRBD1|15
TGTGCCAGCAGTTGGGCCGGGACAGCCACCGGGGAGCTGTTTTTT
CASSWAGTATGELFF
>TRBJ2-7|TRBV7-9|-|TRBD1|14
TGTTCCAGCAGCCCGGACAGGGTCAATTACGAGCAGTACTTC
CSSSPDRVNYEQYF
>TRBJ2-1|TRBV5-1|once|TRBD2|16
TGCGCCAGCAGTATCAGCTTGGCGGGAGGGGGGAATGAGCAGTTCTTC
CASSISLAGGGNEQFF
>TRBJ2-1|TRBV7-9|-|-|14
TGTGCCAGCAGCTTAGCGGGAGTTTACAATGAGCAGTTCTTC
CASSLAGVYNEQFF
>TRBJ1-1|TRBV7-9|few|-|13
TGTGCCAGCACCCGAATGGGGCTCACTGAAGCTTTCTTT
CASTRMGLTEAFF
>TRBJ2-1|TRBV29-1|-|-|14
TGCAGCGGGGTCAAGGACTTCGGCTGGAATGAGCAGTTCTTC
CSGVKDFGWNEQFF
>TRBJ2-7|TRBV7-9|-|TRBD2|14
TGTGCCAGCAGCGTCTCCCAGCGGGAAGCAGGGCAGTACTTC
CASSVSQREAGQYF
>TRBJ2-7|TRBV14|once|TRBD1|15
TGTGCCAGCAGCCTAGGGACAGGAAGCTCCTACGAGCAGTACTTC
CASSLGTGSSYEQYF
>TRBJ2-1|TRBV4-3|-|TRBD2|18
TGCGCCAGCAGCCTCCAGGCCGGGACTAGTTATTCCGTGGGTGAGCAGTTCTTC
CASSLQAGTSYSVGEQFF
>TRBJ2-1|TRBV27|once|-|16
TGTGCCAGCAGTTTAGGTGGACTAAGCTCCTACAATGAGCAGTTCTTC
CASSLGGLSSYNEQFF
>TRBJ2-5|TRBV18|-|TRBD1|14
TGTGCCAGCTCACGGGACAGCCTACAAGAGACCCAGTACTTC
CASSRDSLQETQYF
>TRBJ2-7|TRBV2|-|-|12
TGTGCCAGTTTGGAGCACTCCCGGGAGCAGTACTTC
CASLEHSREQYF
>TRBJ1-3|TRBV10-3|-|-|15
TGTGCCATCAGTGGAGGCAGCCTCTCTGGAAACACCATATATTTT
CAISGGSLSGNTIYF
>TRBJ1-1|TRBV18|-|TRBD1|14
TGTGCCAGCTCCCCCGGGACAGGGGAGAAGGCAGCTTTCTTT
CASSPGTGEKAAFF
>TRBJ1-5|TRBV28|-|TRBD1|14
TGTGCCAGCAGTTCTACGACAGGGGTTCAGCCCCAGCATTTT
CASSSTTGVQPQHF
>TRBJ1-1|TRBV5-1|-|-|14
TGCGCCAGCAGCTTGGGGGGCGGGGCTTTTCGAGCTTTCTTT
CASSLGGGAFRAFF
>TRBJ2-7|TRBV6-5|-|-|15
TGTGCCAGCAGCCCCGCTCGGGCGGGGGCTTCTGAGCAGTACTTC
CASSPARAGASEQYF
>TRBJ2-7|TRBV5-6|-|-|14
TGTGCCAGCAGCTTGGGGGGACTTAAATACGAGCAGTACTTC
CASSLGGLKYEQYF
>TRBJ1-4|TRBV7-2|-|-|15
TGTGCCAGCAGCCCCGGAGGTGTTCTGAATGAAAAACTGTTTTTT
CASSPGGVLNEKLFF
>TRBJ1-5|TRBV19|-|-|17
TGTGCCAGTAACCTGGGCCACAACCAGGGGCTAAATCAGCCCCAGCATTTT
CASNLGHNQGLNQPQHF